Detailed here is one T cell receptor beta chain. This entry comes from a study of OX40 agonist ivuxolimab in advanced cancers. Trimming left V 1 base short and J 8 bases short, with 14 bases between. Germline V gene sequence: CDR1 SGHVS, CDR2 FNYEAQ. The CDR3 has 14 amino acids. TCRdb keeps only in-frame clones here, not all; method: immunoSEQ multiplex PCR. Here the sample spans 50,000 to 70,000 clones, more than 80% being singletons. The chain employs TRBV7-6 and TRBJ1-1; D not certain. This TCR came from an adult with an advanced solid tumor such as melanoma, head and neck, liver or kidney cancer. Here the sequenced sample was CD4+ or CD8+ T cells sorted from blood, taken in a trial of the OX40 agonist ivuxolimab. The chain's CDR3 is CASSLVEVGTEAFF. In DNA form, the CDR3 reads TGTGCCAGCAGCTTAGTAGAGGTTGGAACCGAAGCTTTCTTT.